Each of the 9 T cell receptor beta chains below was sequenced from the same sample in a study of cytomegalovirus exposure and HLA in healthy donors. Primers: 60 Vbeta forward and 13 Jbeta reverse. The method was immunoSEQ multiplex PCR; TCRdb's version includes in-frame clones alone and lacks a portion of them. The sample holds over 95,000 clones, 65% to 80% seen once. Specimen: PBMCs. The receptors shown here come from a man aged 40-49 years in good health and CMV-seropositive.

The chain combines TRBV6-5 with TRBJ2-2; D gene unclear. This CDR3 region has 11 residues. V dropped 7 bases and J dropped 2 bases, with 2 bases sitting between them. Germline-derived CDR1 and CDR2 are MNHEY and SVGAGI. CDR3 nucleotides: TGTGCCAGCACAAACACCGGGGAGCTGTTTTTT. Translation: CASTNTGELFF.

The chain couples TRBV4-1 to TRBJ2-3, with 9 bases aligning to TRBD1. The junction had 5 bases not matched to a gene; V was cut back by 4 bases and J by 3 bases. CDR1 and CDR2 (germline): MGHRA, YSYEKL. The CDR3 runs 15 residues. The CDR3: CASSPTGGMTDTQYF. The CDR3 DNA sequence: TGCGCCAGCAGCCCGACAGGGGGAATGACAGATACGCAGTATTTT.

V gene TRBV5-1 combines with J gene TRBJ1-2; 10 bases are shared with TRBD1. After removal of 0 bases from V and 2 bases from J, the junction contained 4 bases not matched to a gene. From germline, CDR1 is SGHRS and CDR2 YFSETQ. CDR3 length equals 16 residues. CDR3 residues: CASSLASGQGNYGYTF. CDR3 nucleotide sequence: TGCGCCAGCAGCTTGGCCTCGGGACAGGGGAACTATGGCTACACCTTC.

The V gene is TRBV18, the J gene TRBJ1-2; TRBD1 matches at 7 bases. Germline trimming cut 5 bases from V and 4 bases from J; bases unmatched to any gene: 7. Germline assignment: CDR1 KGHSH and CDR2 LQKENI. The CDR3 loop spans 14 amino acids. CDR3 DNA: TGTGCCAGCTCAGGGGACAGATCTTTCTATGGCTACACCTTC. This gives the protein CASSGDRSFYGYTF.

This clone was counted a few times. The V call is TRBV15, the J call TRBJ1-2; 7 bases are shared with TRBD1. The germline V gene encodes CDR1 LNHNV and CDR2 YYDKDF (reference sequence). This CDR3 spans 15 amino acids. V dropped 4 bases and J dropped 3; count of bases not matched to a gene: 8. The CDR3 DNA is TGTGCCACCAGCAAGACCCGACAGGGCCACTATGGCTACACCTTC. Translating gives CATSKTRQGHYGYTF. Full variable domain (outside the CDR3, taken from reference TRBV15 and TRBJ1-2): DAMVIQNPRYQVTQFGKPVTLSCSQTLNHNVMYWYQQKSSQAPKLLFHYYDKDFNNEADTPDNFQSRRPNTSFCFLDIRSPGLGDTAMYLCATSKTRQGHYGYTFGSGTRLTVV.

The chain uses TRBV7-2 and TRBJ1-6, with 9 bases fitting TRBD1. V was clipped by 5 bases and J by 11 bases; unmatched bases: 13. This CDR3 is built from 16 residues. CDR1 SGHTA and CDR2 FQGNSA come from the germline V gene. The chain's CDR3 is CASSPSPGTGYPPLHF. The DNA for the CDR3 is TGTGCCAGCAGCCCAAGCCCCGGGACAGGGTATCCACCCCTCCACTTT. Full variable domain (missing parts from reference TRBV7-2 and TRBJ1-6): GAGVSQSPSNKVTEKGKDVELRCDPISGHTALYWYRQSLGQGLEFLIYFQGNSAPDKSGLPSDRFSAERTGGSVSTLTIQRTQQEDSAVYLCASSPSPGTGYPPLHFGNGTRLTVT.

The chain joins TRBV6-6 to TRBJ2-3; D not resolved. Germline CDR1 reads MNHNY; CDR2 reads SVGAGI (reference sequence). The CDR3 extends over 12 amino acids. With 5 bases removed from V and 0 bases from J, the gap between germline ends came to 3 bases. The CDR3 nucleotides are TGTGCCAGCAGTCCGAGCACAGATACGCAGTATTTT. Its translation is CASSPSTDTQYF.

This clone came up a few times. CDR3 DNA sequence: TGCAGCGGCCAGGGGGCGCGAGGAGATACGCAGTATTTT. It encodes CSGQGARGDTQYF. V gene TRBV29-1 combines with J gene TRBJ2-3; the match to TRBD1 covers 8 bases. This CDR3 spans 13 amino acids. The germline V gene has CDR1 SQVTM and CDR2 ANQGSEA. Trimming took 7 bases from V and 5 from J; bases not matched to a gene: 8.

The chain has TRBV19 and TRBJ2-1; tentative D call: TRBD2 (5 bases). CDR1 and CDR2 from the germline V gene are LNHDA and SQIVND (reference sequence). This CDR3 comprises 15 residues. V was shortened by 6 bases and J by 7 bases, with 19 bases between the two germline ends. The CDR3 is CASRNPGGRKNEQFF. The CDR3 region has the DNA TGTGCCAGTAGAAACCCAGGAGGTAGGAAGAATGAGCAGTTCTTC. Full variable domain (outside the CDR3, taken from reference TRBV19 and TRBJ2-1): DGGITQSPKYLFRKEGQNVTLSCEQNLNHDAMYWYRQDPGQGLRLIYYSQIVNDFQKGDIAEGYSVSREKKESFPLTVTSAQKNPTAFYLCASRNPGGRKNEQFFGPGTRLTVL.